This T cell receptor beta chain came from a study of T cell responses to AZD1222 COVID-19 vaccine (dated by TCRdb to about 2021). Concerning the study at large: TCR sequencing covered some 250 trial participants: around 210 given two doses of AZD1222 and around 25 given two doses of MenACWY control vaccine. Trial participants were enrolled by age into 18-55, 56-69 and 70-plus year subgroups, with roughly 160, 29 and 62 TCR-sequenced participants respectively. The study at large found these results: Conclusions about previously exposed vaccinees were limited because only six or seven AZD1222 recipients were SARS-CoV-2 seropositive at baseline. The 56-69-year group was small, and its depth increase did not reach significance, likely because of low power. Vaccine-associated CD4 TCRs spanned the whole spike protein, with dominant responses in regions 160-218 and 743-854. A significant rise in spike-specific TCR breadth and depth was observed after two AZD1222 doses relative to day 0 and relative to MenACWY recipients. Nearly half of unique spike-specific TCRs reportedly recognized epitopes outside regions mutated in the B.1.351 and B.1.1.7 variants. Because no day 14 peak-response samples were available, the repertoires could be characterized only after the peak T cell response. Most participants were white British and females outnumbered males, and the authors suggested that clonal diversity may have been underestimated.

To note about this clone: The clone's antigen remains unknown. Base qualities are not provided; no much larger clone lies one nucleotide away.

The germline V gene encodes CDR1 DFQATT and CDR2 SNEGSKA (reference sequence). Relative to germline, V is 3 bases shorter and J is 8 bases shorter, with 20 bases between their ends. There are 15 amino acids in the CDR3, from cysteine to phenylalanine inclusive. CDR3 DNA only is kept here, 45 bases in frame from base 1. Per the publication, the time point label means: about 28 days (+/-7) after the second vaccine dose. Because spike-specific TCR depth and breadth did not differ between the two schedules, AZD1222 recipients who got a second dose at roughly 4 weeks were pooled with those who got a second dose at roughly 12 weeks. Samples from vaccinated people were obtained from the UK trials COV001 and COV002, which included a single-blind randomized controlled phase 2/3 trial of AZD1222 (ChAdOx1 nCoV-19) in healthy adults. Trial participant PBMC samples were collected at day 0 and day 28 after the second dose for TCRbeta chain sequencing.

The CDR3 regions of human TCRbeta chains were analyzed by immunosequencing. Regarding the original processing steps: Repertoire TCRs were matched against a reference library of SARS-CoV-2-specific TCRs generated with the MIRA antigen-specificity platform. Breadth meant the fraction of unique TCRs that were SARS-CoV-2-associated, whereas depth meant the fraction of total T cells that were SARS-CoV-2-associated. Each spike-specific TCR was assigned to its reactive spike region and to a CD4 or CD8 class using the MIRA data. Log10-transformed breadth and depth values were compared by one-way ANOVA with Sidak's multiple comparisons tests. Here the immuneACCESS table is served through TCRdb, limited to in-frame sequences with V and J called. Missing clones are a known gap in these copies; in checked studies unresolved V genes cover under half, and the rest lacks a known reason. For V, J and clone size, that table is used; D and trimming come from the DNA. The sample contains under 150,000 clones, more than 75% of them found a single time. The top ten constitute around 2.1% of the sample.

Recombination connected TRBV20-1 to TRBJ2-1; the D gene is not confidently resolved. This clonotype originated in an adult who received the AZD1222 COVID-19 vaccine. The source material was peripheral blood, sampled 28 days after the second AZD1222 dose. The CDR3 sequence is CSASWWALGRDEQFF. The DNA is TGCAGTGCTAGTTGGTGGGCTCTGGGAAGGGATGAGCAGTTCTTC.